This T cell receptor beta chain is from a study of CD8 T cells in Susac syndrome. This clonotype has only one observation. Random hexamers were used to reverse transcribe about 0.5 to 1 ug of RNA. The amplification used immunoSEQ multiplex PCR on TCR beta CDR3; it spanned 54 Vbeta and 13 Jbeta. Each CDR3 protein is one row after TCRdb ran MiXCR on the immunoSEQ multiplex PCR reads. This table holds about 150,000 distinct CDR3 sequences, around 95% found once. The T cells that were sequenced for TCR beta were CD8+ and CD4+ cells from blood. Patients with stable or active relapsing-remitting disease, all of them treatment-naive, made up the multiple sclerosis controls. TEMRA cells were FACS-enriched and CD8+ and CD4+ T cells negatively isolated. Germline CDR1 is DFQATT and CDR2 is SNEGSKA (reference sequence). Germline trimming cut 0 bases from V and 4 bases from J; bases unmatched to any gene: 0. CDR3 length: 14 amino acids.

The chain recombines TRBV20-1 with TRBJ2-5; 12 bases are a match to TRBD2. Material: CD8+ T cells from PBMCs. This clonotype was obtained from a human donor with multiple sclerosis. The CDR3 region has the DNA TGCAGTGCTAGAGAGACTAGCGGGGGAGAGACCCAGTACTTC. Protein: CSARETSGGETQYF.